The source of this T cell receptor (beta chain) is a study of cytomegalovirus exposure and HLA in healthy donors. Across the whole study: Early on, a data release was issued that held some 91 million unique TCRs from HLA-typed donors.

This CDR3 has 15 amino acids. V lost 2 bases and J lost 1, with 12 bases in between. In germline, CDR1 is GTSNPN, CDR2 SVGIG (reference sequence). PCR involved 60 Vbeta and 13 Jbeta primers. Method: immunoSEQ multiplex PCR; TCRdb's copy keeps in-frame clones and lacks some. The sample contains 130,000 or so clones, just under 75% of which appear only once. Of note for this clone: Its antigen is unknown.

Study-level points and caveats: What TCR beta sequences reportedly achieved was accurate prediction of HLA-A and HLA-B alleles in most subjects. Listed as cytomegalovirus-associated were over 150 TCR beta chains. The study dropped some indistinguishable V segments, TRBV6-2 and TRBV6-3 among them.

Sequenced input: PBMCs. This sequence joins TRBV30 and TRBJ2-1; perhaps TRBD2 as D (6 bases). The clonotype originates from a man in his forties in good health and CMV-seropositive. The CDR3 reads CAWSFGGVSYNEQFF. The CDR3 coding sequence is TGTGCCTGGAGTTTCGGGGGAGTGTCCTACAATGAGCAGTTCTTC. Looking up the rest from reference TRBV30 and TRBJ2-1 gives the full variable domain: SQTIHQWPATLVQPVGSPLSLECTVEGTSNPNLYWYRQAAGRGLQLLFYSVGIGQISSEVPQNLSASRPQDRQFILSSKKLLLSDSGFYLCAWSFGGVSYNEQFFGPGTRLTVL.